This T cell receptor beta chain was identified during a study of blood T cell repertoires in COVID-19. About the research overall: Sites across the United States, Italy and Spain contributed samples from acute and convalescent COVID-19. PBMCs, B-cell-depleted T cells, or T cells provided the cDNA or gDNA that made up the material.

Germline CDR1 SNHLY, CDR2 FYNNEI. V trimming: 5 bases; J trimming: 0 bases; junction bases outside the gene matches: 4. The CDR3 is made up of 15 amino acids. As processed by the authors: Reference gene primers were amplified, and this amplification served to estimate nucleated cell counts. The protocol was immunoSEQ multiplex PCR, while the TCRdb copy is restricted to in-frame clones and leaves out a portion. Clone size and V and J calls were adopted from that table, with D and trimming inferred from the DNA. The sample comprises approximately 290,000 clones, about 80% of which are singletons, and around a sixth rests with the top ten. Seattle researchers signed up patients amid active infection and tracked them longitudinally.

The sequence was obtained from a person aged 65-85 years with COVID-19, enrolled during active disease. Sequencing was done on a sample of peripheral blood. The rearrangement joins TRBV2 to TRBJ1-5; 7 nucleotides agree with TRBD1. CDR3 sequence: CASSTRQGSNQPQHF. The CDR3 region has the DNA TGTGCCAGCAGTACAAGACAGGGTAGCAATCAGCCCCAGCATTTT.